The rows below give T cell receptor beta chains drawn from one sample of a study of T cell responses to AZD1222 COVID-19 vaccine. Produced via immunoSEQ multiplex PCR; TCRdb's table is partial and in-frame only. The sample contains about 74,000 clones, 86% of which appear only once. This specimen was peripheral blood, taken on day 0 of AZD1222 vaccination. The receptor set was obtained from an adult in good health. CDR3s include the opening cysteine and the closing phenylalanine or tryptophan. A D gene is named only where the DNA matches it firmly. A row's size may be missing; if present it is once, few, many or a size class.

once	.	TRBV24-1	TRBJ2-2	TGTGCCACCAGTGACCCCCGAAGTTGGAGCCGGAACACCGGGGAGCTGTTTTTT	CATSDPRSWSRNTGELFF
.	TRBD2	TRBV14	TRBJ2-1	TGTGCCAGCAGCCCGGGGACTAGCGGGAGTCGGGAGTTCTTC	CASSPGTSGSREFF
.	.	TRBV2	TRBJ1-1	TGTGCCAGCAGTAGATCTTTAGGGGCTCGGAACACTGAAGCTTTCTTT	CASSRSLGARNTEAFF
.	.	TRBV28	TRBJ1-2	TGTGCCAGCAGCCCGGGTCCTGCAGGCTATGGCTACACCTTC	CASSPGPAGYGYTF
.	TRBD1	TRBV28	TRBJ1-2	TGTGCCAGCAGTTCCGGGACAGGGGTTTTTGGCTACACCTTC	CASSSGTGVFGYTF
.	.	TRBV13	TRBJ2-3	TGTGCCAGCAGCCAAGAACAAGATACGCAGTATTTT	CASSQEQDTQYF
.	.	TRBV4-3	TRBJ2-2	TGCGCCAGCAGCCAAGAGTTTCCCCCTACTGGGTCCGGTTTCACCGGGGAGCTGTTTTTT	CASSQEFPPTGSGFTGELFF
.	TRBD2	TRBV29-1	TRBJ2-1	TGCAGCGTTGGGATAGCGGGGGGAGGGAACAGTGAGCAGTTCTTC	CSVGIAGGGNSEQFF
.	.	TRBV19	TRBJ1-5	TGTGCCAGTAGTATGACGGGGGGAAATCAGCCCCAGCATTTT	CASSMTGGNQPQHF
.	.	TRBV7-2	TRBJ2-2	TGTGCCAGCAGCTTAGTTGTAGTGACAGCCACTCACACCGGGGAGCTGTTTTTT	CASSLVVVTATHTGELFF
.	TRBD1	TRBV7-7	TRBJ1-4	TGTGCCAGCAGCTTGGGACAGTCTAATGAAAAACTGTTTTTT	CASSLGQSNEKLFF
few	TRBD1	TRBV28	TRBJ2-7	TGTGCCAGCAGTTTATGGGACAGGGGCTACGAGCAGTACTTC	CASSLWDRGYEQYF
.	.	TRBV5-4	TRBJ1-4	TGTGCCAGCAGCTCCCAACCTAATGAAAAACTGTTTTTT	CASSSQPNEKLFF
.	TRBD1	TRBV27	TRBJ1-2	TGTGCCAGCAGCCAGACAGGGCAAGGCTACACCTTC	CASSQTGQGYTF
few	.	TRBV2	TRBJ1-1	TGTGCCAGCAGTGAAGAGGGAGGAATCACTGAAGCTTTCTTT	CASSEEGGITEAFF
.	.	TRBV28	TRBJ1-2	TGTGCCAGCAGTTTTGGCCGGACCGGGGGCTACACCTTC	CASSFGRTGGYTF
.	.	TRBV28	TRBJ1-3	TGTGCCAGCAGTTTAACCGGGGGGACTGGAAACACCATATATTTT	CASSLTGGTGNTIYF
once	.	TRBV7-3	TRBJ2-6	TGTGCCAGCGGACTATTGACCTCTTCTGGGGCCAACGTCCTGACTTTC	CASGLLTSSGANVLTF
few	.	TRBV30	TRBJ2-7	TGTGCCTGGAGTGCCGGGTACGAGCAGTACTTC	CAWSAGYEQYF
.	.	TRBV19	TRBJ1-5	TGTGCCAGTAAACTGCTGGGGGAGAATCAGCCCCAGCATTTT	CASKLLGENQPQHF
few	.	TRBV19	TRBJ1-5	TGTGCCAGTAGTAGTGGTCGGCAGCCCCAGCATTTT	CASSSGRQPQHF
.	TRBD2	TRBV7-8	TRBJ2-1	TGTGCCAGCAGCTTAGCGGCTAGCGGGAGCCATGAGCAGTTCTTC	CASSLAASGSHEQFF
.	.	TRBV19	TRBJ2-7	TGTGCCAGTAGTATATCAGGGTCCGAGCAGTACTTC	CASSISGSEQYF
.	.	TRBV7-6	TRBJ2-7	TGTGCCAGCAGCCCCACCCCCGACGGCTCCTACGAGCAGTACTTC	CASSPTPDGSYEQYF
.	.	TRBV30	TRBJ2-7	TGTGCGTATTCCGGACCCTACGAGCAGTACTTC	CAYSGPYEQYF
once	.	TRBV5-1	TRBJ1-5	TGCGCCAGCAGCTTGGACGGCTACAATCAGCCCCAGCATTTT	CASSLDGYNQPQHF
once	.	TRBV7-3	TRBJ2-3	TGTGCCAGCAGCTTGTCACAGGGTGGGGATACGCAGTATTTT	CASSLSQGGDTQYF
.	.	TRBV6-5	TRBJ2-6	TGTGCCAGCAGCCGGAGGTCTGGGGCCAACGTCCTGACTTTC	CASSRRSGANVLTF
.	.	TRBV3-1/TRBV3-2	TRBJ2-1	TGTGCCAGCAGCCAAGGTAACGTCTTAAATGAGCAGTTCTTC	CASSQGNVLNEQFF
.	.	TRBV2	TRBJ2-7	TGTGCCAGCAGCGCGGCGGAGGGTTACGAGCAGTACTTC	CASSAAEGYEQYF
.	.	TRBV9	TRBJ2-2	TGTGCCAGCAGCGTAGCGGGTCCCGGGGAGCTGTTTTTT	CASSVAGPGELFF
.	.	TRBV27	TRBJ1-2	TGTGCCAGCAGTTTAAGAGGGCAGGACGGCTACACCTTC	CASSLRGQDGYTF
.	.	TRBV7-2	TRBJ2-7	TGTGCCAGCAGCTTAGATCCCCTGGGCGAGCAGTACTTC	CASSLDPLGEQYF
.	.	TRBV25-1	TRBJ2-7	TGTGCCAGCAGTACAGGGGGGGCCGAGGCCTACGAGCAGTACTTC	CASSTGGAEAYEQYF
.	TRBD1	TRBV5-4	TRBJ2-7	TGTGCCACCCAAGGGGACAGGGAGTACGAGCAGTACTTC	CATQGDREYEQYF
few	TRBD2	TRBV6-2/TRBV6-3	TRBJ2-5	TGTGCCAGCAGTTCTGCGGGAGTCCCAGAGACCCAGTACTTC	CASSSAGVPETQYF
.	.	TRBV4-3	TRBJ2-3	TGCGCCAGCAGCCCGGGGCTGACTAGCACAGATACGCAGTATTTT	CASSPGLTSTDTQYF
.	TRBD1	TRBV19	TRBJ1-5	TGTGCCAGTAGATCATATAACAGGGGTTGGCAGCCCCAGCATTTT	CASRSYNRGWQPQHF
.	.	TRBV18	TRBJ2-2	TGTGCCAGCTCACCGAGGGGCTCGGGAACCGGGGAGCTGTTTTTT	CASSPRGSGTGELFF
once	.	TRBV7-9	TRBJ2-7	TGTGCCAGCAGCTTTTCCGCCAACTACGAGCAGTACTTC	CASSFSANYEQYF
.	.	TRBV29-1	TRBJ2-7	TGCAGCGTTACCCCCGGGCAGAACAGGGTACGCGAGCAGTACTTC	CSVTPGQNRVREQYF
.	.	TRBV6-2/TRBV6-3	TRBJ2-2	TGTGCCAGCAGTTATGGGGGTGCCACCGGGGAGCTGTTTTTT	CASSYGGATGELFF
.	TRBD1	TRBV28	TRBJ1-2	TGTGCCAGCAGTTTTGGGGACAGGGTGAATGGCTACACCTTC	CASSFGDRVNGYTF
.	TRBD1	TRBV28	TRBJ1-1	TGTGCCAGCCGCGACAGGGTGAACACTGAAGCTTTCTTT	CASRDRVNTEAFF
few	.	TRBV3-1/TRBV3-2	TRBJ1-6	TGTGCCAGCAGCCCCCGGGAGGGGAGTTCACCCCTCCACTTT	CASSPREGSSPLHF
.	.	TRBV3-1/TRBV3-2	TRBJ1-6	TGTGCCAGCAGCCCAGGGGAACTTGAAAGATCACCCCTCCACTTT	CASSPGELERSPLHF
few	TRBD1	TRBV18	TRBJ2-7	TGTGCCAGCTCACCGACAGGGTTCGGCGACGAGCAGTACTTC	CASSPTGFGDEQYF
.	.	TRBV19	TRBJ1-2	TGTGCCAGTACCCCTAACATTGGGGGGGTCCGGCACTATGGCTACACCTTC	CASTPNIGGVRHYGYTF
.	.	TRBV28	TRBJ1-6	TGTGCCTTAGCCGGGGCCGGTTCACCCCTCCACTTT	CALAGAGSPLHF
.	.	TRBV28	TRBJ2-5	TGTGCCAGCAGTTTATTGGGGGTACGGGAGACCCAGTACTTC	CASSLLGVRETQYF
.	.	TRBV7-2	TRBJ1-2	TGTGCCAGCAGCTTAGGAGGTCGCCGAGGCTACACCTTC	CASSLGGRRGYTF
.	TRBD2	TRBV28	TRBJ2-3	TGTGCCAGCAGCTATCAAGCGGGAGGGCCGGGAGATACGCAGTATTTT	CASSYQAGGPGDTQYF
.	.	TRBV5-1	TRBJ1-5	TGCGCCAGCAGCTTGGAAGGCGGGGTTGGACAGCCCCAGCATTTT	CASSLEGGVGQPQHF
.	.	TRBV7-9	TRBJ2-1	TGTGCCAGCAGCTTAGGCGCTGAGTTTGACAGGCAGTTCTTC	CASSLGAEFDRQFF
few	TRBD1	TRBV6-5	TRBJ1-1	TGTGCCAGCAGAGAGTTCAGGGGGGGCACTGAAGCTTTCTTT	CASREFRGGTEAFF
.	TRBD1	TRBV27	TRBJ1-1	TGTGCCAGCAGTCCGAGGACAGGCGGAAGGTCTATGAACACTGAAGCTTTCTTT	CASSPRTGGRSMNTEAFF
.	.	TRBV7-2	TRBJ1-1	TGTGCCAGCAGTCAAGGGTGGACTGAAGCTTTCTTT	CASSQGWTEAFF
.	.	TRBV6-6	TRBJ1-2	TGTGCCAGCAGTTACTCCGTCACAACCACCTATGGCTACACCTTC	CASSYSVTTTYGYTF
.	.	TRBV2	TRBJ2-1	TGTGCCAGCAGCGGGCTATTGGGAGATGAGCAGTTCTTC	CASSGLLGDEQFF
.	.	TRBV27	TRBJ2-7	TGTGCCAGCAGCTCCAACTCCTACGAGCAGTACTTC	CASSSNSYEQYF